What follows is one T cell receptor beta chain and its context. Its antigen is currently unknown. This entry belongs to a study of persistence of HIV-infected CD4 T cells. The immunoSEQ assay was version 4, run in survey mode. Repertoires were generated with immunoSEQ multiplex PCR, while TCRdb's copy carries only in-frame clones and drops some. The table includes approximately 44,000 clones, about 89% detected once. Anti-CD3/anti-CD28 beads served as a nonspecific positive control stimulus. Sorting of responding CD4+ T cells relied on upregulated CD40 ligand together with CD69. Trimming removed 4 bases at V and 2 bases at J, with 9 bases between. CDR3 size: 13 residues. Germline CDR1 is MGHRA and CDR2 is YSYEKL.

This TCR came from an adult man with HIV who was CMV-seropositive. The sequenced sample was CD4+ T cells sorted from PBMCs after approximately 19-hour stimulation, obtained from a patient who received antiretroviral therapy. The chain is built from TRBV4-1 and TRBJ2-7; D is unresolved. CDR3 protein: CASSPSSTYEQYF. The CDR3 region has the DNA TGCGCCAGCAGCCCTAGTTCTACCTACGAGCAGTACTTC.